The sequence of this TCR beta chain was determined in a study of metastatic and nonmetastatic thyroid tumors. Only a few counts were recorded for this clone. MiXCR re-clonotyped the PCR reads for TCRdb. The data contain about 93,000 clones, 9.5% to 15% of them singletons. The CDR3 has 12 amino acids. Germline loops: CDR1 MNHNS, CDR2 SASEGT. V was shortened by 8 bases and J by 9 bases, with 15 bases between the two germline ends. Not a single patient had been given any form of treatment at any point before undergoing thyroid surgery. The sequencing sample was made of blood. The rearrangement links TRBV6-1 to TRBJ2-3; D is possibly TRBD2 (6 bases). The receptor comes from a female donor with papillary thyroid cancer or a benign thyroid nodule (not recorded which). Some clones in this sample may be carry-over from other donors' samples. CDR3 coding DNA: TGTGCCAGCGGGGGGTCCCGCGGAACGCAGTATTTT. Its protein product is CASGGSRGTQYF.